These 28 T cell receptor beta chains came from one sample sequenced in a study of cytomegalovirus exposure and HLA in healthy donors. The PCR employed 60 Vbeta primers together with 13 Jbeta primers. This table comes from immunoSEQ multiplex PCR, and its TCRdb copy is limited to in-frame clones, with some not included. The sample lists hundreds of thousands of clones; approximately 80% were seen once. The sample comprised PBMCs. These TCRs come from a girl between 10 and 17 years old in good health and CMV-seronegative.

The CDR3 DNA is TGTGCCAGCGGAGGACAGCTCGCCTCTAACTACGAGCAGTACTTC. Translation gives CASGGQLASNYEQYF. The chain carries TRBV28 and TRBJ2-5, with a tentative D call TRBD1 (6 bases). The DNA matches TRBJ2-7 better at its end, which makes the J call doubtful. This CDR3 is built from 15 residues. CDR1 is MDHEN, CDR2 SYDVKM, per germline.

The CDR3 is CAWRLKGRAGANVLTF. For the CDR3, the DNA is TGTGCCTGGAGATTGAAGGGGAGGGCTGGGGCCAACGTCCTGACTTTC. The chain carries TRBV30 and TRBJ2-6, with 7 bases that match TRBD2. Germline V CDR1 and CDR2: GTSNPN, SVGIG (reference sequence). V trimming: 3 bases; J trimming: 2 bases; junction bases outside the gene matches: 7. This CDR3 contains 16 residues.

The rearrangement uses TRBV27 and TRBJ1-6, with D uncertain. V lost 2 bases to trimming and J lost 12 bases, with 8 bases between them. From germline, CDR1 is MNHEY and CDR2 SMNVEV (reference sequence). CDR3 size: 12 residues. Here the CDR3 DNA reads TGTGCCAGCAGTTTAGGGCAGCAACCCCTCCACTTT. Protein product: CASSLGQQPLHF.

V is TRBV5-1 and J is TRBJ1-1; D perhaps matches TRBD1 (5 bases). The germline V and J ends were trimmed by 7 bases and 4 bases, with 26 bases remaining between them. The CDR3 has 17 amino acids. Looked up from germline, CDR1 is SGHRS and CDR2 is YFSETQ. The DNA of the CDR3 is TGCGCCAGCTCCCTAGGAAACAGGAATACTCAGAGCACTGAAGCTTTCTTT. Protein: CASSLGNRNTQSTEAFF.

V gene TRBV18 combines with J gene TRBJ2-7; 9 bases are a match to TRBD1. V trimming: 4 bases; J trimming: 3 bases; junction bases outside the gene matches: 10. This CDR3 is built from 16 residues. Germline V lookup: CDR1 KGHSH, CDR2 LQKENI. The CDR3 spells CASSQGTGRSGYEQYF. The CDR3 DNA follows: TGTGCCAGCTCACAGGGGACAGGGAGAAGTGGCTACGAGCAGTACTTC. Full variable domain (rest looked up from reference TRBV18 and TRBJ2-7): NAGVMQNPRHLVRRRGQEARLRCSPMKGHSHVYWYRQLPEEGLKFMVYLQKENIIDESGMPKERFSAEFPKEGPSILRIQQVVRGDSAAYFCASSQGTGRSGYEQYFGPGTRLTVT.

This clone was seen only a few times. The chain uses TRBV6-5 and TRBJ1-1; D is possibly TRBD1 (5 bases). V gave up 5 bases and J gave up 1 base, with 14 bases separating them. This CDR3 comprises 15 residues. Germline lookup yields CDR1 MNHEY and CDR2 SVGAGI. CDR3 bases: TGTGCCAGCAGTAACCGATTCACAGGGAACACTGAAGCTTTCTTT. It encodes CASSNRFTGNTEAFF.

The CDR3 here is CASSISRWDSQETQYF. CDR3 nucleotides: TGTGCCAGTAGTATCTCCCGATGGGACAGCCAAGAGACCCAGTACTTC. This chain links TRBV19 with TRBJ2-5, with 7 nucleotides matching TRBD1. Germline CDR1 is LNHDA and CDR2 is SQIVND (reference sequence). The CDR3 spans 16 residues. V trimming: 3 bases; J trimming: 1 base; junction bases outside the gene matches: 8. The full variable domain, completed using reference TRBV19 and TRBJ2-5, is DGGITQSPKYLFRKEGQNVTLSCEQNLNHDAMYWYRQDPGQGLRLIYYSQIVNDFQKGDIAEGYSVSREKKESFPLTVTSAQKNPTAFYLCASSISRWDSQETQYFGPGTRLLVL.

This chain connects TRBV1 to TRBJ2-1; the table's D call, TRBD2, has no DNA check behind it. TRBV1 is a pseudogene. The CDR3 covers 15 residues. The CDR3 region is CTSSPLSRENNEQFF. CDR3 in DNA: TGCACCAGCAGCCCCCTATCCCGGGAAAACAATGAGCAGTTCTTC.

V is TRBV9 and J is TRBJ2-1, with 8 bases that match TRBD2. The ends lost 0 bases at V and 0 bases at J; junction bases unmatched: 8. Germline values: CDR1 SGDLS, CDR2 YYNGEE. The CDR3 is made up of 18 amino acids. In DNA form, the CDR3 reads TGTGCCAGCAGCGTAGGGACTAGCCTTCGAGGCTCCTACAATGAGCAGTTCTTC. Protein: CASSVGTSLRGSYNEQFF.

This chain joins TRBV7-6 and TRBJ2-5, with 9 nucleotides matching TRBD2. Germline CDR1 and CDR2: SGHVS and FNYEAQ. V dropped 0 bases and J dropped 1; count of bases not matched to a gene: 6. This CDR3 spans 17 amino acids. The CDR3 region is CASSLAPGAGGQETQYF. The CDR3, as DNA: TGTGCCAGCAGCTTAGCGCCGGGAGCGGGGGGCCAAGAGACCCAGTACTTC.

The chain is built from TRBV7-2 and TRBJ1-5; D is undetermined. V was pared by 3 bases and J by 3 bases, with 6 bases between. CDR3 size: 13 residues. CDR1 is SGHTA, CDR2 FQGNSA, per germline. In DNA, the CDR3 is TGTGCCAGCAGCTTCCGTCCCAATCAGCCCCAGCATTTT. Translation gives CASSFRPNQPQHF. Using reference TRBV7-2 and TRBJ1-5 for the parts outside the CDR3, the full variable domain is GAGVSQSPSNKVTEKGKDVELRCDPISGHTALYWYRQSLGQGLEFLIYFQGNSAPDKSGLPSDRFSAERTGGSVSTLTIQRTQQEDSAVYLCASSFRPNQPQHFGDGTRLSIL.

The chain employs TRBV5-3 and TRBJ2-1; 9 bases match TRBD2. TRBV5-3 is assigned to the ORF class and has an uncertain function. Trimming at V came to 4 bases and at J to 2 bases, leaving 4 bases not matched to a gene. CDR3 length: 15 amino acids. Written as DNA, the CDR3 is TGTGCCAGAAGCCTAACTAGCGGGCCCTACAATGAGCAGTTCTTC. Translating it yields CARSLTSGPYNEQFF.

The chain is built from TRBV28 and TRBJ1-2; 8 nucleotides match TRBD1. The CDR3 sequence is 14 residues long. J gave up 7 bases and V 2 bases, and 6 bases lay outside the gene matches. The germline CDR1 and CDR2 sequences are MDHEN and SYDVKM. The CDR3 bases are TGTGCCAGCAGTTTAGGGCAGGGGGCTCGTGGCTACACCTTC. Translating gives CASSLGQGARGYTF.

V and J are TRBV5-1 and TRBJ2-2; 7 bases match TRBD1. Germline V lookup: CDR1 SGHRS, CDR2 YFSETQ. This CDR3 contains 18 residues. Trimming removed 0 bases from V and 8 bases from J; junction bases left unmatched: 16. CDR3 DNA sequence: TGCGCCAGCAGCTTGGGGCTAGGGGGCCCAACAGTTTCGGGGGAGCTGTTTTTT. This encodes CASSLGLGGPTVSGELFF.

This chain uses TRBV27 with TRBJ1-1; D is perhaps TRBD1 (5 bases). The CDR3 is made up of 16 amino acids. V shed 2 bases and J shed 1 base, with 14 bases lying between them. CDR1 is MNHEY, CDR2 SMNVEV, per germline (reference sequence). The CDR3 spells CASSLVAGGANTEAFF. DNA of the CDR3: TGTGCCAGCAGTTTAGTCGCGGGAGGGGCGAACACTGAAGCTTTCTTT.

The J gene is TRBJ2-7, the V gene TRBV5-6; D is possibly TRBD2 (5 bases). CDR1 and CDR2 (germline): SGHDT, YYEEEE. The V end was cut by 0 bases, the J end by 6 bases, with 7 bases between. This CDR3 has 12 residues. This chain's CDR3 is CASSLVGSEQYF. CDR3 DNA sequence: TGTGCCAGCAGCTTGGTGGGGAGCGAGCAGTACTTC.

As for this clone: Within the sample, other DNA sequences also encode this same CDR3. The V call is TRBV28, the J call TRBJ1-5; D call uncertain. The CDR3 sequence is 12 residues long. V dropped 1 base and J dropped 6 bases, with 4 bases sitting between them. CDR1 is MDHEN and CDR2 is SYDVKM in the germline V gene. CDR3: CASSLSRQPQHF. The DNA for the CDR3 is TGTGCCAGCAGTTTATCTCGTCAGCCCCAGCATTTT.

This chain connects TRBV15 to TRBJ1-6; TRBD1 matches at 7 bases. The J segment lost 7 bases and the V segment lost 5 bases, leaving 5 bases of the junction unmatched. The CDR3 length is 14 residues. Germline values: CDR1 LNHNV, CDR2 YYDKDF (reference sequence). CDR3 sequence reads: CATSHRTGNSPLHF. The CDR3 nucleotides read TGTGCCACCAGCCATAGGACAGGCAATTCACCCCTCCACTTT.

V usage is TRBV28 and J usage is TRBJ2-3; TRBD1 agrees at 8 bases. This CDR3 has 18 amino acids. Germline assignment: CDR1 MDHEN and CDR2 SYDVKM. Trimming cost V 3 bases and J 6 bases; bases outside gene matches: 17. The DNA of the CDR3 is TGTGCCAGCAGTTTCTCTCCTCGACCGGGACAGGCGTTTGATACGCAGTATTTT. It encodes CASSFSPRPGQAFDTQYF.

The chain's CDR3 is CAQGRAGANVLTF. The CDR3 nucleotides are TGTGCCCAGGGGAGGGCTGGGGCCAACGTCCTGACTTTC. V and J are TRBV30 and TRBJ2-6; maybe TRBD2 (7 bases). The germline V gene has CDR1 GTSNPN and CDR2 SVGIG (reference sequence). V was clipped by 8 bases and J by 2 bases, with 10 bases between them. The CDR3 spans 13 residues. Complete variable domain (other parts from reference TRBV30 and TRBJ2-6): SQTIHQWPATLVQPVGSPLSLECTVEGTSNPNLYWYRQAAGRGLQLLFYSVGIGQISSEVPQNLSASRPQDRQFILSSKKLLLSDSGFYLCAQGRAGANVLTFGAGSRLTVL.

The chain has TRBV9 and TRBJ2-1; 7 bases are shared with TRBD2. This CDR3 spans 14 amino acids. The J segment lost 5 bases and the V segment lost 3 bases, leaving 5 bases of the junction unmatched. Germline CDR1 SGDLS, CDR2 YYNGEE. Here the CDR3 DNA reads TGTGCCAGCAGCGCCGGGACTACAAACAATGAGCAGTTCTTC. This translates into CASSAGTTNNEQFF.

CDR3 sequence: CASSLVGGTGAYEQYF. The CDR3 coding sequence is TGTGCCAGCAGCTTAGTAGGGGGGACAGGGGCCTACGAGCAGTACTTC. This sequence joins TRBV7-2 and TRBJ2-5; 10 positions match TRBD1. The DNA end favors TRBJ2-7, so the J call may be wrong. There are 16 residues in the CDR3. CDR1 is SGHTA, CDR2 FQGNSA, per germline.

The chain joins TRBV6-4 to TRBJ2-3, with TRBD1 matching 9 bases. V shed 5 bases, J shed 1 base, and the junction held 1 base outside the gene matches. Per the germline V gene, CDR1 is MRHNA and CDR2 is SNTAGT. The CDR3 is made up of 14 amino acids. The CDR3 loop is CASSRTGGTDTQYF. DNA of the CDR3: TGTGCCAGCAGTCGGACAGGGGGCACAGATACGCAGTATTTT.

This chain uses TRBV5-5 with TRBJ1-3; 7 nucleotides line up with TRBD1. Germline CDR1 and CDR2: SGHKS and YYEKEE (reference sequence). CDR3 size: 17 residues. V lost 0 bases to trimming and J lost 0 bases; unmatched junction nucleotides: 6. In nucleotides, the CDR3 is TGTGCCAGCAGCTTGGGGCCTCGACAGGGCTCTGGAAACACCATATATTTT. It yields the protein CASSLGPRQGSGNTIYF.

The V and J genes are TRBV18 and TRBJ2-7; 13 nucleotides match TRBD2. The CDR3 runs to 13 residues. V gave up 5 bases and J gave up 5 bases; unmatched junction bases: 0. Looked up from germline, CDR1 is KGHSH and CDR2 is LQKENI. The chain's CDR3 is CASSGLAGDEQYF. The CDR3 coding sequence is TGTGCCAGCTCAGGACTAGCGGGAGACGAGCAGTACTTC.

The rearrangement links TRBV7-3 to TRBJ1-1, with D possibly matching TRBD1 (5 bases). The CDR3 is 16 residues long. Germline CDR1 is SGHTA and CDR2 is FQGTGA. Trimming cost V 4 bases and J 5 bases, with 20 bases left between them. The CDR3 is CASSYYPLGGGTEAFF. The CDR3 coding sequence is TGTGCCAGCAGCTACTACCCCCTTGGGGGGGGGACTGAAGCTTTCTTT.

The J gene is TRBJ1-1, the V gene TRBV27, with D perhaps matching TRBD1 (6 bases). V was clipped by 3 bases and J by 8 bases, with 13 bases between them. This CDR3 region has 13 residues. CDR1 and CDR2 (germline): MNHEY, SMNVEV (reference sequence). CDR3 amino acids: CASSFRGPGEAFF. CDR3 bases: TGTGCCAGCAGTTTCAGGGGTCCGGGAGAAGCTTTCTTT.

This chain links TRBV9 with TRBJ2-1, with 9 bases aligning to TRBD2. The CDR3 is made up of 18 amino acids. Unmatched junction bases numbered 14, after V lost 4 bases and J lost 3 bases. CDR1 and CDR2 (germline): SGDLS, YYNGEE. CDR3 sequence reads: CASSPPPFRLADYNEQFF. The CDR3 DNA is TGTGCCAGCAGCCCCCCCCCATTCCGACTAGCGGACTACAATGAGCAGTTCTTC.